One sample yielded the 19 T cell receptor beta chains listed below, sequenced in a study of blood T cell repertoires in COVID-19. This table comes from immunoSEQ multiplex PCR, and its TCRdb copy is limited to in-frame clones, with some not included. The sample lists around 200,000 clones; 70% to 90% were seen once. Sequenced: peripheral blood. The receptors stem from a man aged 70 or older with active or convalescent COVID-19.

The chain has TRBV6-6 and TRBJ2-2; TRBD2 matches 8 bases. Germline CDR1 reads MNHNY; CDR2 reads SVGAGI (reference sequence). This CDR3 is built from 16 residues. Germline trimming cut 6 bases from V and 6 bases from J; bases unmatched to any gene: 12. CDR3 coding DNA: TGTGCCAGCAGCCCCCTGGGCGGGGGGATCCCCGGGGAGCTGTTTTTT. Protein product: CASSPLGGGIPGELFF.

This chain connects TRBV7-2 to TRBJ2-5, with D tentatively TRBD1 (7 bases). This CDR3 is 15 amino acids long. Deletions cut 5 bases from V and 1 base from J, with 14 bases between. CDR1 is SGHTA, CDR2 FQGNSA, per germline. The CDR3, as DNA: TGTGCCAGCAGCGGAGGGACAGTGATCCAAGAGACCCAGTACTTC. Its protein product is CASSGGTVIQETQYF.

In DNA form, the CDR3 reads TGTGCCAGCAGCGCCCGACAGGGCTACTATGGCTACACCTTC. Protein sequence: CASSARQGYYGYTF. The chain carries TRBV7-2 and TRBJ1-2; 7 bases match TRBD1. The CDR3 runs to 14 residues. CDR1 and CDR2 (germline): SGHTA, FQGNSA. V was clipped by 5 bases and J by 3 bases; unmatched bases: 6.

The V gene is TRBV19, the J gene TRBJ1-2; 12 bases are shared with TRBD1. The CDR3 length is 16 residues. V lost 6 bases to trimming and J lost 0 bases; unmatched junction nucleotides: 5. Per the germline V gene, CDR1 is LNHDA and CDR2 is SQIVND (reference sequence). DNA of the CDR3: TGTGCCAGTAGGGTCGGGACAGGGGGCACTAACTATGGCTACACCTTC. Translation gives CASRVGTGGTNYGYTF.

This sequence joins TRBV28 and TRBJ1-6; the D is unclear. Per germline, CDR1 MDHEN and CDR2 SYDVKM. Trimming shortened V by 8 bases and J by 2 bases, and 7 bases separated the two germline ends. This CDR3 contains 13 residues. The CDR3 DNA reads TGTGCCAGCCGGGAGACCTATAATTCACCCCTCCACTTT. It yields the protein CASRETYNSPLHF.

The chain links TRBV19 to TRBJ1-6; unclear D gene. Deletions cut 0 bases from V and 10 bases from J, with 10 bases between. Germline V gives CDR1 LNHDA, CDR2 SQIVND (reference sequence). The CDR3 covers 14 residues. The CDR3 DNA follows: TGTGCCAGTAGTATAGACAGGTTCGCCTCACCCCTCCACTTT. Translating gives CASSIDRFASPLHF.

The CDR3 nucleotides are TGTGCCAGCTCACCAAGGGACAGTGCTAATGAAAAACTGTTTTTT. Translation: CASSPRDSANEKLFF. This chain uses TRBV18 with TRBJ1-4; 7 positions match TRBD1. Germline V gene lookup returns CDR1 KGHSH and CDR2 LQKENI. The V and J ends lost 2 bases and 3 bases, in that order; junction bases with no gene match: 3. The CDR3 length is 15 residues. Full variable domain (remainder filled in from reference TRBV18 and TRBJ1-4): NAGVMQNPRHLVRRRGQEARLRCSPMKGHSHVYWYRQLPEEGLKFMVYLQKENIIDESGMPKERFSAEFPKEGPSILRIQQVVRGDSAAYFCASSPRDSANEKLFFGSGTQLSVL.

The J gene is TRBJ2-5, the V gene TRBV6-6; 7 bases align to TRBD1. This CDR3 comprises 17 residues. V gave up 5 bases and J gave up 1 base; unmatched junction bases: 13. The germline gives CDR1 MNHNY, CDR2 SVGAGI (reference sequence). The CDR3 DNA reads TGTGCCAGCAGTCATTTGACCAAACAGGGGTTCCAAGAGACCCAGTACTTC. Translated: CASSHLTKQGFQETQYF.

This clone was seen more than once but under ten times. V and J are TRBV5-1 and TRBJ1-2; 8 nucleotides align to TRBD1. Germline CDR1 SGHRS, CDR2 YFSETQ. J gave up 4 bases and V 4 bases, and 6 bases lay outside the gene matches. The CDR3 extends over 14 amino acids. The CDR3 here is CASSTGQGSYGYTF. The CDR3 coding sequence is TGCGCCAGCAGCACCGGACAGGGAAGCTATGGCTACACCTTC.

The chain combines TRBV18 with TRBJ1-2, with D unresolved. The V gene lost 2 bases and the J gene lost 4 bases, with 11 bases spanning the gap. Germline V lookup: CDR1 KGHSH, CDR2 LQKENI. This CDR3 contains 14 residues. CDR3 in amino acids: CASSPIETPYGYTF. The CDR3 region has the DNA TGTGCCAGCTCACCAATAGAGACACCCTATGGCTACACCTTC.

The genes are TRBV4-3 and TRBJ1-2, with 7 bases aligning to TRBD1. Per the germline V gene, CDR1 is LGHNA and CDR2 is YSLEER. The CDR3 sequence is 14 residues long. The V segment lost 0 bases and the J segment 3 bases; nucleotides outside the gene matches: 1. The CDR3 nucleotides are TGCGCCAGCAGCCAAGAGACAGGGTACTATGGCTACACCTTC. Its protein is CASSQETGYYGYTF.

The chain couples TRBV19 to TRBJ2-7, with D perhaps matching TRBD1 (5 bases). Looked up from germline, CDR1 is LNHDA and CDR2 is SQIVND (reference sequence). Between the trimmed V and J ends, which lost 4 bases and 0 bases, there was a span of 10 bases. The CDR3 extends over 14 amino acids. CDR3 region: CASSTRQYSYEQYF. In DNA, the CDR3 is TGTGCCAGTAGTACTCGACAGTACTCCTACGAGCAGTACTTC.

The chain joins TRBV19 to TRBJ2-7, with D uncertain. The CDR3 length is 15 residues. V shed 5 bases and J shed 2 bases, with 16 bases lying between them. Looked up from germline, CDR1 is LNHDA and CDR2 is SQIVND (reference sequence). As DNA, the CDR3 is TGTGCCAGTAGTGCACGGGTTGGCCCTGCCTACGAGCAGTACTTC. Its protein product is CASSARVGPAYEQYF.

The rearrangement links TRBV4-1 to TRBJ1-2; D unresolved. Trimming pared 2 bases from V and 4 bases from J, leaving 8 bases between. This CDR3 comprises 13 residues. CDR1 MGHRA and CDR2 YSYEKL come from the germline V gene. The CDR3 DNA reads as TGCGCCAGCAGCCAATCCCACAGCTATGGCTACACCTTC. It yields the protein CASSQSHSYGYTF.

CDR3 region: CASSDPPWGGDQGTQYF. As DNA, the CDR3 is TGTGCCAGCAGTGACCCCCCTTGGGGGGGGGACCAAGGTACGCAGTATTTT. This sequence joins TRBV2 and TRBJ2-3; TRBD2 matches at 7 bases. Trimming took 3 bases from V and 8 from J; bases not matched to a gene: 17. The CDR3 totals 17 residues. CDR1 is SNHLY and CDR2 is FYNNEI in the germline V gene.

The chain has TRBV11-3 and TRBJ1-1, with a possible D match to TRBD1 (6 bases). The CDR3 covers 15 residues. Trimming removed 5 bases at V and 1 base at J, with 14 bases between. Germline CDR1 reads SGHNT; CDR2 reads YENEEA. The CDR3 DNA follows: TGTGCCAGCAGCCCAGGGCCGGGACAGAACACTGAAGCTTTCTTT. It encodes CASSPGPGQNTEAFF.

The CDR3 sequence is CASSRGTGAAYNEQFF. CDR3 in DNA: TGCGCCAGCAGCCGCGGGACAGGGGCTGCCTACAATGAGCAGTTCTTC. The chain has TRBV5-1 and TRBJ2-1; 10 bases fit TRBD1. V was pared by 4 bases and J by 2 bases, with 6 bases of the junction left unmatched. The germline CDR1 and CDR2 sequences are SGHRS and YFSETQ. The CDR3 runs to 16 residues.

V gene TRBV7-2 combines with J gene TRBJ2-2; 10 bases line up with TRBD2. Unmatched junction bases numbered 9, after V lost 2 bases and J lost 6 bases. Per germline, CDR1 SGHTA and CDR2 FQGNSA. The CDR3 covers 17 residues. This chain's CDR3 is CASSLSFRAGGAGELFF. In nucleotides, the CDR3 is TGTGCCAGCAGCTTAAGCTTTCGAGCGGGGGGGGCCGGGGAGCTGTTTTTT.

J is TRBJ1-5 and V is TRBV30; TRBD1 aligns across 7 bases. The germline V gene encodes CDR1 GTSNPN and CDR2 SVGIG (reference sequence). The J segment lost 9 bases and the V segment lost 0 bases, leaving 5 bases of the junction unmatched. This CDR3 is built from 13 residues. The CDR3 region has the DNA TGTGCCTGGAGTGTACAGGGGTATGCGCCCCAGCATTTT. This gives the protein CAWSVQGYAPQHF.